These 2 T cell receptor beta chains originate from one sample sequenced in a study of T cell responses to AZD1222 COVID-19 vaccine. Generated by immunoSEQ multiplex PCR, the TCRdb table keeps only in-frame clones and is missing some. The repertoire includes 130,000 to 150,000 clones, roughly 91% of them detected once, and approximately 2% sits in the top ten. The specimen was peripheral blood, collected on day 0 of AZD1222 vaccination. Receptor source: an adult in good health.

The V and J genes are TRBV5-8 and TRBJ1-6, with 7 positions matching TRBD1. Germline assignment: CDR1 SGHTS and CDR2 YDEGEE. This CDR3 spans 15 amino acids. V dropped 0 bases and J dropped 6; count of bases not matched to a gene: 3. The CDR3 sequence is CASSLGDRLNSPLHF. DNA for the CDR3: TGTGCCAGCAGCTTGGGGGACAGACTTAATTCACCCCTCCACTTT.

The rearrangement uses TRBV4-1 and TRBJ2-1; D could derive from TRBD1 or TRBD2 (6 bases each). The CDR3 has 20 residues. V was cut by 5 bases and J by 0 bases, with 26 bases left in between. CDR1 MGHRA and CDR2 YSYEKL come from the germline V gene. The CDR3 DNA sequence: TGCGCCAGCAGCGAAGGCGGGTTTGGGGGGCGACGGGTCTCCTACAATGAGCAGTTCTTC. This gives the protein CASSEGGFGGRRVSYNEQFF.